This T cell receptor beta chain comes out of a study of blood T cell repertoires in COVID-19. Study-level background: Acute and convalescent COVID-19 specimens originated in the United States, Italy and Spain.

Study processing details: Amplification from reference gene primers served as the basis for estimated nucleated cell counts. Method: immunoSEQ multiplex PCR; TCRdb's copy keeps in-frame clones and lacks some. That table is the source of V, J and clone size, and D and trimming were worked out from the DNA. The table lists some 90,000 clones, approximately 88% of them singletons. In its sample, this clone was seen once. Enrolment of Seattle patients took place during active infection, and they were followed longitudinally. The CDR3 is 13 amino acids. V shed 8 bases, J shed 2 bases, and the junction held 4 bases outside the gene matches. The V gene's germline CDR1 is SGHAT and CDR2 FQNNGV.

Specimen: peripheral blood. The rearrangement joins TRBV11-2 to TRBJ2-3; TRBD2 agrees at 7 bases. The TCR comes from a man aged 50 to 59 with COVID-19, enrolled during active disease. Written as DNA, the CDR3 is TGTGCCAGCGGAGCGGGATACACAGATACGCAGTATTTT. This codes for CASGAGYTDTQYF.